This TCR beta chain was sequenced during a study of T cell responses to AZD1222 COVID-19 vaccine (dated by TCRdb to the early 2020s). About the study as a whole: AZD1222 recipients with second doses at about 4 weeks or about 12 weeks were pooled, because spike-specific TCR depth and breadth did not differ between schedules. Enrollment into the trials was organized by age into subgroups of 18-55, 56-69 and 70-plus years, and those subgroups contained roughly 150, 30 and 60 TCR-sequenced participants, respectively. TCR sequencing covered roughly 230 trial participants: approximately 200 given two doses of AZD1222 and about 26 given two doses of MenACWY control vaccine. Paper-wide results and their limitations: After two AZD1222 doses, spike-specific TCR breadth and depth were significantly higher than at day 0 and than in MenACWY recipients. Conclusions about previously exposed vaccinees are limited, since just a handful of AZD1222 recipients were seropositive for SARS-CoV-2 at baseline. Epitopes outside the regions mutated in the B.1.351 and B.1.1.7 variants were reportedly recognized by nearly half of the unique spike-specific TCRs. CD4 TCRs associated with the vaccine covered the entire spike protein, and the dominant responses were in regions 160-218 and 743-854. In the small 56-69-year group, the increase in depth fell short of significance, most likely because of low power. Because no samples from the day 14 peak response were available, repertoires could be characterized only after the peak T cell response. Participants were mostly white British, with more females than males. The authors suggested clonal diversity may have been underestimated.

Inclusive of the bounding cysteine and phenylalanine, the CDR3 is 13 residues long. The entry retains the CDR3 DNA only, 39 bases that are in frame from base 1. Cut back by 5 bases and 1 base, the V and J ends lie 8 bases apart. For CDR1 and CDR2, the germline V gene lists SGHTA and FQGTGA. A word on this clone: It lacks a known antigen. No much larger clonotype is one base removed from it; base qualities were not supplied. This specimen includes other DNA sequences encoding the same CDR3.

The sample's time point label, decoded: baseline before first vaccination. The vaccinee samples were drawn from two UK trials, COV001 and COV002, one of which was a single-blind randomized controlled phase 2/3 trial testing AZD1222 (ChAdOx1 nCoV-19) in healthy adults. For TCRbeta chain sequencing, PBMC samples from trial participants were taken at day 0 and at day 28 after the second dose. The CDR3 regions of human TCRbeta chains were analyzed by immunosequencing. Regarding the original processing steps: TCRs in the repertoires were compared against a reference library of SARS-CoV-2-specific TCRs that had been generated with the MIRA antigen-specificity platform. Breadth was defined as the fraction of unique TCRs that were SARS-CoV-2-associated. Depth was defined as the fraction of total T cells that were SARS-CoV-2-associated. Using the MIRA data, each spike-specific TCR was mapped to the spike region that the TCR reacts to and placed in a CD4 or CD8 class. Log10-transformed breadth and depth values were compared by one-way ANOVA with Sidak's multiple comparisons tests. TCRdb's version of the immuneACCESS table is confined to in-frame rearrangements and falls short of the full clone set. An unresolved V gene accounts for under half of the shortfall where checked; the remainder is of unknown origin. V, J and clone size derive from that table, while D and trimming were established from the DNA sequence. The sample profile shows 95,000 to 150,000 clones; 70% to 90% of them were found once. The ten largest clones represent around 5% of the sample.

The sample in question was peripheral blood, obtained on day 0 of AZD1222 vaccination. This TCR was recovered from an adult in good health. The chain couples TRBV7-3 to TRBJ1-1; there is no confident call for the D gene. The CDR3 has the sequence CASSPRQNTEAFF. The bases are TGTGCCAGCAGCCCGCGACAGAACACTGAAGCTTTCTTT.